The clone carrying this TCR beta chain was seen only a few times. Its antigen remains unknown. TCR beta libraries were prepared from cDNA with unique molecular identifiers. TCRdb processed the PCR reads anew with MiXCR; each CDR3 protein has one entry. The sample contains about 770,000 distinct CDR3 sequences, more than 45% of which appear only once. These data belong to a study of post-analysis software for immune sequencing data. Findings and caveats of the study: Patients used a handful of TRBV segments, including TRBV5-6, TRBV5-1 and TRBV20-1, more often than controls.

Germline loops: CDR1 SQVTM, CDR2 ANQGSEA. This CDR3 spans 13 amino acids. The V gene lost 7 bases and the J gene lost 3 bases, with 15 bases spanning the gap. The sequence came from a girl aged 10 to 17 with multiple sclerosis. The specimen sequenced was blood. J is TRBJ1-2 and V is TRBV29-1; weak D call: TRBD1 (6 bases). The CDR3 DNA follows: TGCAGCGCCCCAATGACAGGAGACTATGGCTACACCTTC. Translating gives CSAPMTGDYGYTF.